This T cell receptor (beta chain) was identified during a study of T cell clones after liver transplantation. Findings of the study overall: Graft donor-reactive T cells possibly entered the graft instead of undergoing deletion.

Assay: immunoSEQ multiplex PCR; the TCRdb copy retains only in-frame clones and omits some. Here the sample spans about 45,000 clones, approximately 86% being singletons. In germline, CDR1 is SGDLS, CDR2 YYNGEE. CDR3 length: 15 residues. The germline V and J ends were trimmed by 0 bases and 5 bases, with 9 bases remaining between them. On this clone: The antigen is not known.

Here the sequenced sample was CD4+ T cells from blood, taken 24 months after liver transplant. This clonotype originated in a human patient who received a liver transplant. The graft donor may have contributed some T cells. The chain combines TRBV9 with TRBJ2-6, with D unclear. Here the CDR3 DNA reads TGTGCCAGCAGCGTAGTCCCGGAATGGGCCAACGTCCTGACTTTC. Protein product: CASSVVPEWANVLTF. The whole variable domain, remainder taken from reference TRBV9 and TRBJ2-6, is DSGVTQTPKHLITATGQRVTLRCSPRSGDLSVYWYQQSLDQGLQFLIQYYNGEERAKGNILERFSAQQFPDLHSELNLSSLELGDSALYFCASSVVPEWANVLTFGAGSRLTVL.